This record looks at one TCR beta chain sequence and its context. Its antigen is not known. The data were produced by immunoSEQ multiplex PCR, yet TCRdb's version contains in-frame clones alone and is incomplete. Among around 50,000 clones, approximately 79% were seen once, and the ten largest hold 6% to 8%. The data stem from a study of a mutant IDH1 vaccine in newly diagnosed glioma. As for time point: week 35, safety follow-up. Every single dose of the vaccine, 300 ug of mutant IDH1 20-mer peptide, came with topical imiquimod. The length of the CDR3 is 14 residues. The trim removed 2 bases at V and 7 bases at J, leaving 6 bases unmatched. Per the germline V gene, CDR1 is MNHEY and CDR2 is SMNVEV (reference sequence).

Sequences were derived from PBMCs, sampled from a glioma patient whose treatment included an IDH1 peptide vaccine. This TCR was sampled from a man aged 40-49 years with glioma. The V and J genes are TRBV27 and TRBJ1-2, with TRBD1 matching over 8 bases. The CDR3 protein is CASSLQGASGGYTF. The CDR3 DNA is TGTGCCAGCAGTTTACAGGGGGCTTCAGGTGGCTACACCTTC.